This TCR beta chain was recovered during a study of identical twins. A single record per CDR3 protein comes from TCRdb applying MiXCR to the 5' RACE reads. The sample gives a few hundred thousand distinct CDR3 sequences, 7% to 9.5% of which show up once; 8% to 9.5% is in the top ten. Ten or more counts support this clonotype. The sample consisted of naive T cells sorted from blood. The sequence derives from a woman between 45 and 60 years old in good health.

CDR3 region: CATSRREGTSGYNEQFF. CDR3 DNA: TGTGCCACCAGTAGAAGGGAGGGGACTAGCGGATACAATGAGCAGTTCTTC. This chain links TRBV24-1 with TRBJ2-1, with 11 positions matching TRBD2. The germline V gene has CDR1 KGHDR and CDR2 SFDVKD. V gave up 6 bases and J gave up 4 bases; unmatched junction bases: 10. The CDR3 sequence is 17 residues long.